This T cell receptor (beta chain) appears in the sequencing data of a study of PD-1 blockade in classical Hodgkin lymphoma. Regarding the study as a whole: Complete responders had baseline diversity similar to newly diagnosed patients. The study reported lower baseline TCR diversity in newly diagnosed patients than in healthy donors.

The table came from immunoSEQ multiplex PCR; TCRdb's copy has only in-frame clones and leaves some out. The table includes more than 40,000 clones, approximately 80% detected once. The CDR3 consists of 16 residues. After removal of 4 bases from V and 5 bases from J, the junction contained 8 bases not matched to a gene. From germline, CDR1 is SGDLS and CDR2 YYNGEE. Note on this clone: Its target is unknown.

Time point given: cycle 4 day 1 (C4D1), after less than 7 weeks of nivolumab. With no exception, relapse followed autologous stem cell transplantation in all patients, and brentuximab vedotin exposure varied. Complete response, partial response or progressive disease was each patient's best response. The rearrangement links TRBV9 to TRBJ2-5, with 13 bases identical to TRBD2. This specimen consisted of peripheral blood mononuclear cells (PBMCs), obtained before the fourth cycle of nivolumab. The sequence derives from a human donor with classical Hodgkin lymphoma. The CDR3 sequence: CASSLTSGGTLETQYF. CDR3 coding DNA: TGTGCCAGCAGCCTGACTAGCGGGGGGACGTTGGAGACCCAGTACTTC. Supplemented by reference TRBV9 and TRBJ2-5, the full variable domain reads DSGVTQTPKHLITATGQRVTLRCSPRSGDLSVYWYQQSLDQGLQFLIQYYNGEERAKGNILERFSAQQFPDLHSELNLSSLELGDSALYFCASSLTSGGTLETQYFGPGTRLLVL.